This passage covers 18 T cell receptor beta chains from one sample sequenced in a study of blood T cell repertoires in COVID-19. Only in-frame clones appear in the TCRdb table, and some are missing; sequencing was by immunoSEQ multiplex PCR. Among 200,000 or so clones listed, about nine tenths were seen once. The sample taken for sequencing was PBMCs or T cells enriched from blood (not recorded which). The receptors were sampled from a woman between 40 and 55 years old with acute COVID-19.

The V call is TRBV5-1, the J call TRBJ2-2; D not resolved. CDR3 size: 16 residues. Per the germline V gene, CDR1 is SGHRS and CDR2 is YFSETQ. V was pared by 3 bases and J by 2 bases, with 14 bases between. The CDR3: CASSSYVTSNTGELFF. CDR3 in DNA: TGCGCCAGCAGCTCCTACGTCACGAGTAACACCGGGGAGCTGTTTTTT.

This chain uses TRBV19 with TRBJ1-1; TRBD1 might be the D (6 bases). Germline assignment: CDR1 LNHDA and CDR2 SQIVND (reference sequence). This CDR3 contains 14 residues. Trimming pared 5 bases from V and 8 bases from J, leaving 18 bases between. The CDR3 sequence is CASSAYRVNGEAFF. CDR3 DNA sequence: TGTGCCAGTAGTGCTTACAGGGTAAACGGAGAAGCTTTCTTT. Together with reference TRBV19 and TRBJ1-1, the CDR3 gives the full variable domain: DGGITQSPKYLFRKEGQNVTLSCEQNLNHDAMYWYRQDPGQGLRLIYYSQIVNDFQKGDIAEGYSVSREKKESFPLTVTSAQKNPTAFYLCASSAYRVNGEAFFGQGTRLTVV.

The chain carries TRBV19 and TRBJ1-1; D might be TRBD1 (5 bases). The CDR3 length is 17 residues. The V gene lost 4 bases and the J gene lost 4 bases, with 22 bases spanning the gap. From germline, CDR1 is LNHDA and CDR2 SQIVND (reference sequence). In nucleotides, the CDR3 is TGTGCCAGTAGTACACAAGGGGCCCCGACGGGGGGCACTGAAGCTTTCTTT. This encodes CASSTQGAPTGGTEAFF.

In DNA form, the CDR3 reads TGTGCCAGCAGCCGCTCCGGGACAGGGGGCAACTACGAGCAGTACTTC. Protein: CASSRSGTGGNYEQYF. V and J are TRBV3-1 (or the pseudogene TRBV3-2) and TRBJ2-7; 12 nucleotides line up with TRBD1. Germline V gene sequence: CDR1 LGHDT, CDR2 YNNKEL (reference sequence). The CDR3 length is 16 residues. Trimming cost V 4 bases and J 3 bases; bases outside gene matches: 7.

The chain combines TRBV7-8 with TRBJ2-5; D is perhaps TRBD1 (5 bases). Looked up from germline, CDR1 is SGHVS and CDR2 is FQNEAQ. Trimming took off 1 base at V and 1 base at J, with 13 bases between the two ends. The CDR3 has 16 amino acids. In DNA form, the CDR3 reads TGTGCCAGCAGCTTAGTAGTAGCCAGGGCCCAAGAGACCCAGTACTTC. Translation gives CASSLVVARAQETQYF.

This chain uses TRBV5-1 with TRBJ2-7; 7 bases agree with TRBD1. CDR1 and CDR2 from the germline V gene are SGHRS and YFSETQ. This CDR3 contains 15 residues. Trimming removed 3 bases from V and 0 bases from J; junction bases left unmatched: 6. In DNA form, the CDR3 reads TGCGCCAGCAGCTCGGGACAGCCCGCCTCCTACGAGCAGTACTTC. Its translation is CASSSGQPASYEQYF.

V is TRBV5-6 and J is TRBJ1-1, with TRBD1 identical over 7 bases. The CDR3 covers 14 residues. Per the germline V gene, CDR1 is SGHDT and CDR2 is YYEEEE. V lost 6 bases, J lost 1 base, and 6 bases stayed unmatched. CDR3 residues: CASTPDRANTEAFF. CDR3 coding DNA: TGTGCCAGCACCCCCGACAGGGCGAACACTGAAGCTTTCTTT.

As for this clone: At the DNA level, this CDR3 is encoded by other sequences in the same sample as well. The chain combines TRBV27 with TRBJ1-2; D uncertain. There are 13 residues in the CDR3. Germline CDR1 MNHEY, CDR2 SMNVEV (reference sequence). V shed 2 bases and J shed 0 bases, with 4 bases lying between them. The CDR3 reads CASSLTANYGYTF. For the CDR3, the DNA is TGTGCCAGCAGTTTAACAGCTAACTATGGCTACACCTTC.

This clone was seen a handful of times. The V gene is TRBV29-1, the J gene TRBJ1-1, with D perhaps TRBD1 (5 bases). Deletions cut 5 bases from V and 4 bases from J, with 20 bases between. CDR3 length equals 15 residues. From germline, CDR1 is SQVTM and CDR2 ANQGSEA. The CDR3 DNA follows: TGCAGCGTTTCCCCGGCGGCAGGGAAGAGCACTGAAGCTTTCTTT. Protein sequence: CSVSPAAGKSTEAFF.

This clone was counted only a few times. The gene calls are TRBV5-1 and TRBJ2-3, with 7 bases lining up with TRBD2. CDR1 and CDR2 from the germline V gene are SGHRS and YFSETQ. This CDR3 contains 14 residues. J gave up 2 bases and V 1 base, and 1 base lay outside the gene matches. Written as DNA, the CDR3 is TGCGCCAGCAGCTTGCGGGGGGACACAGATACGCAGTATTTT. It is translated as CASSLRGDTDTQYF.

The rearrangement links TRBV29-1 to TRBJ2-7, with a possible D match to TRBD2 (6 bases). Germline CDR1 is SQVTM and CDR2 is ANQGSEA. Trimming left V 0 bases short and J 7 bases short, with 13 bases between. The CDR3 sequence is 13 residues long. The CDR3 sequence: CSVEEGGSGEQYF. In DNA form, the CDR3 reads TGCAGCGTTGAAGAGGGGGGTTCAGGGGAGCAGTACTTC.

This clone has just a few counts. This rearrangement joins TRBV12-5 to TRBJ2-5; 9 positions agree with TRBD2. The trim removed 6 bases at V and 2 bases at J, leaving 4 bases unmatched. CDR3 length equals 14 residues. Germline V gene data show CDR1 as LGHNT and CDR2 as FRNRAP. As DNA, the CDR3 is TGTGCTAGTGGGTCAGCGGGGGGACAAGAGACCCAGTACTTC. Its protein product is CASGSAGGQETQYF.

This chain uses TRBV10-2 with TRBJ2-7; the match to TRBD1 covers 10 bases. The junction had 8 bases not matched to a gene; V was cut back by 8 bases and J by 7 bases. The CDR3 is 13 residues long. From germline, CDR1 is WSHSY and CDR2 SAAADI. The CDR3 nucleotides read TGCGCCAGCGGGACAGGGGCCCCCGGGGAGCAGTACGTC. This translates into CASGTGAPGEQYV.

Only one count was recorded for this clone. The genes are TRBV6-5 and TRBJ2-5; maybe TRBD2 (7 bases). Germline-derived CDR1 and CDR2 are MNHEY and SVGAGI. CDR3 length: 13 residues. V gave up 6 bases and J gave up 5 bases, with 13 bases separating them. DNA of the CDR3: TGTGCCAGCAGCAGGACAGCGGGGGAGACCCAGTACTTC. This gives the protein CASSRTAGETQYF.

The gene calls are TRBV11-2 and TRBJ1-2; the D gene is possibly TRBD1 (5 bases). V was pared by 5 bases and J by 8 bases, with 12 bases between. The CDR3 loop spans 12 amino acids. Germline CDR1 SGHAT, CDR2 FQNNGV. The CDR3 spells CASSTQGSGYTF. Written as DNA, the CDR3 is TGTGCCAGCAGCACCCAGGGAAGCGGCTACACCTTC.

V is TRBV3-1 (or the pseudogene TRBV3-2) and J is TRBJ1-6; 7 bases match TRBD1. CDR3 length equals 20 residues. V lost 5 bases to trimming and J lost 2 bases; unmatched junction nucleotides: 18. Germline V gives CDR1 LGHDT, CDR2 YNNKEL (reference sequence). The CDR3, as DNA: TGTGCCAGCAGCGCCATGCCGTTCTTAACAGGGGCACCCTATAATTCACCCCTCCACTTT. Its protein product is CASSAMPFLTGAPYNSPLHF.

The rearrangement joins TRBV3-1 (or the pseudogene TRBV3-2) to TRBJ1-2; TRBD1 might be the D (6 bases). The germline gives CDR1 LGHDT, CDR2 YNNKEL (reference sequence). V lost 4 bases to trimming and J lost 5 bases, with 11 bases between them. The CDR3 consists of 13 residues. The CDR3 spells CASSPTGRYGYTF. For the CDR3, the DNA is TGTGCCAGCAGCCCGACAGGACGATATGGCTACACCTTC.

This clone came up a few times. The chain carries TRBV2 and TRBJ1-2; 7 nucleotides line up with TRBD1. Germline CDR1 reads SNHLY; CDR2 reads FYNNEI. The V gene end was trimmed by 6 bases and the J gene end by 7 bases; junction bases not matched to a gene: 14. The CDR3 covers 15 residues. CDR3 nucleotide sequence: TGTGCCAGCAGACTCGGGACAGTCGGTCTAGCTGGCTACACCTTC. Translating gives CASRLGTVGLAGYTF.